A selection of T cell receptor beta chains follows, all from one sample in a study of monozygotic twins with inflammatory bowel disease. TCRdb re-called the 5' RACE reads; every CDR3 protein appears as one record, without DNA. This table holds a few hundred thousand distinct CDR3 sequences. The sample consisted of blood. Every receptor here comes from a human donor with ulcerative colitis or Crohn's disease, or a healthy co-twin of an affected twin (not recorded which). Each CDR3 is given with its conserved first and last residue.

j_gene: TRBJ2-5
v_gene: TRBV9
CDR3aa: CASSVGGLNVETQYF

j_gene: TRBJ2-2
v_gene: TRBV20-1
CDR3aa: CSARGGAENTGELFF

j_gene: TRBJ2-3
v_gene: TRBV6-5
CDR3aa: CASSYSASDSTDTQYF

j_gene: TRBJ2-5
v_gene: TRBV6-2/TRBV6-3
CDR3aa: CASSARLAGETQYF

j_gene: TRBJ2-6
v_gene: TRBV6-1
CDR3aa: CASRQQGSGANVLTF

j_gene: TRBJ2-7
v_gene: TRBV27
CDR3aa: CASSLILGFDEQYF

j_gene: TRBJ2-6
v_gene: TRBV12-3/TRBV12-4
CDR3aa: CASSPGGPSSGANVLTF

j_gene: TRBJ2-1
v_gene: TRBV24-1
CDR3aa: CATSESGAYNEQFF

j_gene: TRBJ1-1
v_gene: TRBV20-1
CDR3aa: CSAPPLGRIKIEEAFF

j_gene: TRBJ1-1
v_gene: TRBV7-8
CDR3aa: CASSPTGFVWGGF

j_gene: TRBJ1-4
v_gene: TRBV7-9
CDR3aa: CASSRQGQVNNEKLFF

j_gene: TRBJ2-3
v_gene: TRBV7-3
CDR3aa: CASSPGPTDTQYF

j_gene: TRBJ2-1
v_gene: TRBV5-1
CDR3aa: CASSSGTGPNNEQFF

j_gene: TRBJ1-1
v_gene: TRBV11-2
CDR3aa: CASSLAPGRLEAFF

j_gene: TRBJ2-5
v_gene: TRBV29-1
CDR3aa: CSAKPGTGGALVTQYF

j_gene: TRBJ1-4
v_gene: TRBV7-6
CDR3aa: CASARTGGSNEKLFF

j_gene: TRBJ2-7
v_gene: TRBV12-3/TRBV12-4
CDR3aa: CASSPHYSYEQYF

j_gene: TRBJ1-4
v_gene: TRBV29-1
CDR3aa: CSVAFTGTENEKLFF

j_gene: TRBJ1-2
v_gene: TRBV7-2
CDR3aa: CASSERLANYGYTF

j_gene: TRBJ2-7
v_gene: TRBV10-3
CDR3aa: CAISESETKDPYEQYF

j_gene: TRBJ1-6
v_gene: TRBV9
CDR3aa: CASSVEETAYNSPLHF

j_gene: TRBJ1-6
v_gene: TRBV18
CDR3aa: CASSPSSSPLHF